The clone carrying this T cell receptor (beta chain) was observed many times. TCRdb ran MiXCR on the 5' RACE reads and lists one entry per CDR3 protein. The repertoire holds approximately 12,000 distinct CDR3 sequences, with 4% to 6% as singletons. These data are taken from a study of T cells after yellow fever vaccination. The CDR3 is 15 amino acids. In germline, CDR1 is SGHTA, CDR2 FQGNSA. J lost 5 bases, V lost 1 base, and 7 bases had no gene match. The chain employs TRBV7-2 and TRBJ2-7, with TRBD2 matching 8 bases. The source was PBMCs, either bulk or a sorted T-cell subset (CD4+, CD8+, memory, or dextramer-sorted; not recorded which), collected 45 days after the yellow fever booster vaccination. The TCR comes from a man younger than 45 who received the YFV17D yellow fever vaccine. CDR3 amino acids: CASSLEAGGSNEQYF. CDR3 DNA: TGTGCCAGCAGCTTAGAGGCGGGAGGTAGCAACGAGCAGTACTTC.